These 30 T cell receptor beta chains were all obtained from the same sample, sequenced in a study of identical twins. TCRdb ran MiXCR on the 5' RACE reads and lists one entry per CDR3 protein. The repertoire holds some 240,000 distinct CDR3 sequences, approximately 8.6% seen once, with less than 4% in the top ten. This sample was shared with a second study, whose subject was yellow fever vaccine responses in identical twins.

The material sequenced was CD8+ T cells sorted from blood. These TCRs come from a woman aged 18-30 years in good health.

This clonotype was seen a few times. The gene calls are TRBV10-3 and TRBJ2-7, with 9 bases aligning to TRBD2. There are 18 residues in the CDR3. V lost 7 bases and J lost 5; bases outside the gene matches: 21. Germline V gives CDR1 ENHRY, CDR2 SYGVKD. The CDR3 coding sequence is TGTGCCATCAACCAAAAGGACGGTAGCGGGACTAGCTTCAACGAGCAGTACTTC. It yields the protein CAINQKDGSGTSFNEQYF.

This clonotype has a handful of counts. The chain links TRBV6-2 or TRBV6-3 to TRBJ2-7; D gene ambiguous. The length of the CDR3 is 14 residues. Germline V CDR1 and CDR2: MNHEY, SVGEGT. The ends were cut back, 0 bases at V and 5 bases at J, with 11 bases in the middle. This CDR3 reads CASSYSRQVDEQYF. CDR3 coding DNA: TGTGCCAGCAGTTACTCCCGGCAGGTCGACGAGCAGTACTTC.

This clonotype has a count of ten or more. A read error may produce the germline difference seen at one junction end. The chain carries TRBV7-7 and TRBJ2-1; 7 bases align to TRBD2. Per the germline V gene, CDR1 is SSHAT and CDR2 is FNYEAQ (reference sequence). The CDR3 is 15 amino acids. The CDR3 region has the DNA TGTGCTAGCAGCTTAGGGGCTAGCGGCTACAATGAGCAGTTCTTC. Translating gives CASSLGASGYNEQFF.

This clonotype was seen a handful of times. The rearrangement links TRBV5-1 to TRBJ2-7; D not resolved. Germline V gene data show CDR1 as SGHRS and CDR2 as YFSETQ. The CDR3 extends over 14 amino acids. With 0 bases removed from V and 3 bases from J, the gap between germline ends came to 10 bases. The CDR3 spells CASSLDHVLYEQYF. The CDR3 bases are TGCGCCAGCAGCTTGGATCACGTTCTCTACGAGCAGTACTTC.

In this sample, this clonotype turned up a few times. The chain links TRBV27 to TRBJ2-7; unclear D gene. This CDR3 has 13 residues. Trimming pared 2 bases from V and 6 bases from J, leaving 11 bases between. Germline loops: CDR1 MNHEY, CDR2 SMNVEV (reference sequence). CDR3 protein: CASSLIEGIEQYF. In DNA form, the CDR3 reads TGTGCCAGCAGTTTAATAGAAGGGATCGAGCAGTACTTC.

Many counts were recorded for this clonotype. The chain has TRBV11-2 and TRBJ2-1, with D perhaps TRBD1 (6 bases). Trimming pared 5 bases from V and 0 bases from J, leaving 14 bases between. The length of the CDR3 is 16 residues. Germline CDR1 and CDR2: SGHAT and FQNNGV. Here the CDR3 reads CASSNWDTYSYNEQFF. CDR3 in DNA: TGTGCCAGCAGCAATTGGGACACCTACTCCTACAATGAGCAGTTCTTC.

This clonotype was seen a few times. The CDR3 sequence: CASSWGLAGGPSGANVLTF. The CDR3 region has the DNA TGTGCCAGCAGCTGGGGACTAGCGGGAGGCCCTTCTGGGGCCAACGTCCTGACTTTC. The chain uses TRBV7-8 and TRBJ2-6, with 15 bases that match TRBD2. The CDR3 loop spans 19 amino acids. V shed 4 bases, J shed 1 base, and the junction held 5 bases outside the gene matches. Germline lookup yields CDR1 SGHVS and CDR2 FQNEAQ.

At least ten counts were recorded for this clonotype. The CDR3 nucleotides are TGTGCCAGCAGCTTAGCTGAATTCCCAGATACGCAGTATTTT. Its protein product is CASSLAEFPDTQYF. This rearrangement joins TRBV7-9 to TRBJ2-3; D gene unclear. The CDR3 length is 14 residues. Germline-derived CDR1 and CDR2 are SEHNR and FQNEAQ (reference sequence). V was clipped by 0 bases and J by 4 bases, with 8 bases between them.

The chain combines TRBV27 with TRBJ2-7, with D possibly TRBD2 on 5 matching bases. Germline-derived CDR1 and CDR2 are MNHEY and SMNVEV (reference sequence). The CDR3 contains 14 residues. The V and J ends lost 7 bases and 6 bases respectively, with 19 bases between them. Here the CDR3 reads CASTPSLGAPEQYF. CDR3 nucleotide sequence: TGTGCCAGCACCCCTTCGTTGGGAGCCCCCGAGCAGTACTTC.

This clonotype came up a few times. This CDR3 is CASSLWGQGNEQFF. DNA of the CDR3: TGTGCCAGCAGCTTATGGGGACAGGGTAATGAGCAGTTCTTC. The rearrangement uses TRBV11-2 and TRBJ2-1; 9 nucleotides match TRBD1. The CDR3 length is 14 residues. The V gene's germline CDR1 is SGHAT and CDR2 FQNNGV. V was pared by 2 bases and J by 7 bases, with 3 bases of the junction left unmatched.

A few counts support this clonotype. V is TRBV12-3 or TRBV12-4 and J is TRBJ2-4; D is unclear. This CDR3 is 12 amino acids long. Trimming took off 6 bases at V and 5 bases at J, with 8 bases between the two ends. CDR3 sequence (DNA): TGTGCCAGCAGGACTGGGGAAAACATTCAGTACTTC. Residues: CASRTGENIQYF.

This clonotype was seen more than once but under ten times. The V gene is TRBV7-9, the J gene TRBJ2-1; tentatively, D is TRBD1 (6 bases). Looked up from germline, CDR1 is SEHNR and CDR2 is FQNEAQ (reference sequence). The CDR3 is 14 residues long. V shed 5 bases and J shed 2 bases, with 10 bases lying between them. The DNA for the CDR3 is TGTGCCAGCAGCCCGACAGGTGCCTACAATGAGCAGTTCTTC. This translates into CASSPTGAYNEQFF. Together with reference TRBV7-9 and TRBJ2-1, the CDR3 gives the full variable domain: DTGVSQNPRHKITKRGQNVTFRCDPISEHNRLYWYRQTLGQGPEFLTYFQNEAQLEKSRLLSDRFSAERPKGSFSTLEIQRTEQGDSAMYLCASSPTGAYNEQFFGPGTRLTVL.

This clonotype has only a few counts. The rearrangement uses TRBV7-6 and TRBJ1-2; TRBD1 might be the D (6 bases). Trimming removed 5 bases from V and 8 bases from J, with 15 bases in between. The CDR3 sequence is 13 residues long. Germline V gives CDR1 SGHVS, CDR2 FNYEAQ. DNA for the CDR3: TGTGCCAGCAGCAAAGTCAGGGGCCGGGGCTACACCTTC. It specifies CASSKVRGRGYTF.

This clonotype has only a few counts. This rearrangement joins TRBV7-9 to TRBJ2-7; D is possibly TRBD2 (5 bases). CDR3 size: 14 residues. CDR1 is SEHNR and CDR2 is FQNEAQ in the germline V gene (reference sequence). V gave up 1 base and J gave up 4 bases, with 11 bases separating them. CDR3 nucleotides: TGTGCCAGCAGCTTAGGGACTCCAGCGTACGAGCAGTACTTC. It codes for CASSLGTPAYEQYF.

This clonotype has at least ten counts. The V call is TRBV20-1, the J call TRBJ2-7; D gene uncertain. In germline, CDR1 is DFQATT, CDR2 SNEGSKA (reference sequence). The germline V and J ends were trimmed by 2 bases and 1 base, with 15 bases remaining between them. This CDR3 is built from 15 residues. The DNA of the CDR3 is TGCAGTGCTAGAATGGTGGAAGGGCTGTCCTACGAGCAGTACTTC. Encoded protein: CSARMVEGLSYEQYF.

This clonotype was picked up many times. The V gene is TRBV12-3 or TRBV12-4, the J gene TRBJ2-5; a weak D match, TRBD2 (5 bases). This CDR3 region has 18 residues. Trimming shortened V by 6 bases and J by 5 bases, and 28 bases separated the two germline ends. In DNA, the CDR3 is TGTGCCAGCAGCCTTGTCGGGTCTAGCTCATTTTCCGGGGAGACCCAGTACTTC. This translates into CASSLVGSSSFSGETQYF.

The chain joins TRBV20-1 to TRBJ2-2; weak D call: TRBD2 (6 bases). Germline V gene sequence: CDR1 DFQATT, CDR2 SNEGSKA (reference sequence). Trimming removed 6 bases from V and 3 bases from J, with 14 bases in between. This CDR3 comprises 14 residues. The CDR3 DNA follows: TGCAGTGCCCGGGAGACTAGAGACACCGGGGAGCTGTTTTTT. It translates to CSARETRDTGELFF.

Here the CDR3 reads CSVKLWLAGDGETQYF. The CDR3 DNA sequence: TGCAGCGTTAAGTTGTGGCTAGCGGGAGATGGGGAGACCCAGTACTTC. The J gene is TRBJ2-5, the V gene TRBV29-1; the match to TRBD2 covers 10 bases. V shed 5 bases and J 5 bases; nucleotides not matched to a gene: 14. The germline gives CDR1 SQVTM, CDR2 ANQGSEA. The CDR3 spans 16 residues.

This clonotype was counted a few times. V gene TRBV3-1 combines with J gene TRBJ2-3; TRBD2 matches 7 bases. Per the germline V gene, CDR1 is LGHDT and CDR2 is YNNKEL (reference sequence). J gave up 1 base and V 1 base, and 2 bases lay outside the gene matches. The CDR3 consists of 15 residues. The CDR3 DNA sequence: TGTGCCAGCAGCCAAGGAACTAGCGGCACAGATACGCAGTATTTT. This gives the protein CASSQGTSGTDTQYF.

The rearrangement links TRBV7-9 to TRBJ2-1; tentatively, D is TRBD1 or TRBD2 (5 bases each). This CDR3 spans 13 amino acids. CDR1 is SEHNR, CDR2 FQNEAQ, per germline (reference sequence). Trimming took 5 bases from V and 9 from J, leaving 14 bases between them. DNA of the CDR3: TGTGCCAGCAGCCCCGGGGCCTCCCCTGAGCAGTTCTTC. This gives the protein CASSPGASPEQFF.

The gene calls are TRBV20-1 and TRBJ2-2; D gene ambiguous. This CDR3 is built from 13 residues. Germline V lookup: CDR1 DFQATT, CDR2 SNEGSKA (reference sequence). The ends were cut back, 0 bases at V and 16 bases at J, with 18 bases in the middle. The CDR3 DNA reads as TGCAGTGCTAGAGATCGTTCTTCCCAGGTTGAGTTTTTT. Translation gives CSARDRSSQVEFF.

This clonotype was found a few times. The chain recombines TRBV5-1 with TRBJ2-7; tentative D call: TRBD2 (5 bases). Germline values: CDR1 SGHRS, CDR2 YFSETQ. Trimming removed 0 bases from V and 6 bases from J, with 13 bases in between. This CDR3 spans 14 amino acids. Written as DNA, the CDR3 is TGCGCCAGCAGCTTGGACCTAGCCGTGCGCGAGCAGTACTTC. Protein: CASSLDLAVREQYF.

This clonotype was seen more than once but under ten times. J is TRBJ2-1 and V is TRBV14; no firm D call. V shed 1 base and J shed 6 bases, with 13 bases lying between them. The CDR3 extends over 15 amino acids. From germline, CDR1 is SGHDN and CDR2 FVKESK. CDR3 nucleotides: TGTGCCAGCAGCCAAGTACTGGCCCCCCGCAATGAGCAGTTCTTC. Translation gives CASSQVLAPRNEQFF.

The chain combines TRBV7-2 with TRBJ2-3; D unclear. V lost 3 bases and J lost 3, with 10 bases in between. This CDR3 spans 14 amino acids. Germline V gene data show CDR1 as SGHTA and CDR2 as FQGNSA. The CDR3 loop reads CASSFLVFTDTQYF. The CDR3 nucleotides are TGTGCCAGCAGCTTTTTGGTATTTACAGATACGCAGTATTTT.

This clonotype was seen only a few times. CDR3 nucleotide sequence: TGTGCCAGCAGCCTGAGGCCTATCACAGATACGCAGTATTTT. It translates to CASSLRPITDTQYF. The V and J genes are TRBV5-5 and TRBJ2-3; D is uncertain. The CDR3 sequence is 14 residues long. In germline, CDR1 is SGHKS, CDR2 YYEKEE (reference sequence). V lost 4 bases to trimming and J lost 2 bases, with 11 bases between them.

A few counts support this clonotype. This chain links TRBV27 with TRBJ1-6; weak D call: TRBD1 (5 bases). Germline V gives CDR1 MNHEY, CDR2 SMNVEV (reference sequence). The CDR3 extends over 15 amino acids. Deletions cut 5 bases from V and 11 bases from J, with 19 bases between. The CDR3 DNA reads TGTGCCAGCAGTGGGGTTGTTCAGGGAACGGCACCCCTCCACTTT. It encodes CASSGVVQGTAPLHF.

This clonotype was seen a few times. This sequence joins TRBV29-1 and TRBJ2-7; 10 bases align to TRBD2. The junction had 5 bases not matched to a gene; V was cut back by 4 bases and J by 2 bases. This CDR3 region has 14 residues. Germline V gene sequence: CDR1 SQVTM, CDR2 ANQGSEA. The chain's CDR3 is CSVVSTSGTYEQYF. The DNA for the CDR3 is TGCAGCGTTGTAAGCACTAGCGGGACCTACGAGCAGTACTTC.

The table lists this clonotype with a few counts. V gene TRBV4-3 combines with J gene TRBJ2-1, with 7 bases lining up with TRBD2. V shed 6 bases, J shed 6 bases, and the junction held 14 bases outside the gene matches. The CDR3 runs to 16 residues. Germline CDR1 and CDR2: LGHNA and YSLEER. Written as DNA, the CDR3 is TGCGCCAGCAGATCGCACGGGGGAGGGCTGGGCAATGAGCAGTTCTTC. Protein: CASRSHGGGLGNEQFF.

This clonotype appeared a few times. CDR3 residues: CSVEGEASTDTQYF. The CDR3, as DNA: TGCAGCGTTGAAGGGGAAGCCTCCACAGATACGCAGTATTTT. The chain links TRBV29-1 to TRBJ2-3; D remains unclear. The germline gives CDR1 SQVTM, CDR2 ANQGSEA. CDR3 length: 14 amino acids. V shed 1 base and J shed 2 bases, with 10 bases lying between them.

This clonotype was seen many times. The chain uses TRBV29-1 and TRBJ1-2; D possibly corresponds to TRBD1 (5 bases). Germline V CDR1 and CDR2: SQVTM, ANQGSEA. V was cut by 6 bases and J by 4 bases, with 24 bases left in between. This CDR3 contains 16 residues. The CDR3, as DNA: TGCAGCGTGACCGGGACGGATTTAACCCGCATCTATGGCTACACCTTC. This encodes CSVTGTDLTRIYGYTF. Complete variable domain (other parts from reference TRBV29-1 and TRBJ1-2): SAVISQKPSRDICQRGTSLTIQCQVDSQVTMMFWYRQQPGQSLTLIATANQGSEATYESGFVIDKFPISRPNLTFSTLTVSNMSPEDSSIYLCSVTGTDLTRIYGYTFGSGTRLTVV.